These 30 T cell receptor beta chains were sequenced from one sample in a study of cytomegalovirus exposure and HLA in healthy donors. Produced via immunoSEQ multiplex PCR; TCRdb's table is partial and in-frame only. The sample shows some 150,000 clones, more than 75% of them seen only once. Input material: PBMCs. Every receptor here comes from a man younger than 35 in good health and CMV-seropositive.

J is TRBJ2-2 and V is TRBV30; 8 bases are shared with TRBD2. V dropped 0 bases and J dropped 1; count of bases not matched to a gene: 1. CDR1 and CDR2 from the germline V gene are GTSNPN and SVGIG (reference sequence). The CDR3 is made up of 15 amino acids. CDR3 region: CAWSVLAGNTGELFF. The CDR3 nucleotides read TGTGCCTGGAGTGTCCTAGCGGGGAACACCGGGGAGCTGTTTTTT.

V usage is TRBV19 and J usage is TRBJ1-1; the D is unclear. CDR3 length equals 14 residues. Between the trimmed V and J ends, which lost 8 bases and 4 bases, there was a span of 17 bases. The germline gives CDR1 LNHDA, CDR2 SQIVND (reference sequence). Here the CDR3 reads CASRNRVLGTEAFF. CDR3 nucleotide sequence: TGTGCCAGTCGGAACCGGGTCCTGGGCACTGAAGCTTTCTTT.

This chain links TRBV5-1 with TRBJ2-5, with 12 positions matching TRBD2. This CDR3 spans 14 amino acids. V lost 2 bases and J lost 5; bases outside the gene matches: 1. Germline V lookup: CDR1 SGHRS, CDR2 YFSETQ. CDR3 sequence: CASSFLAGGETQYF. The CDR3, as DNA: TGCGCCAGCAGCTTTCTAGCGGGAGGGGAGACCCAGTACTTC. The full variable domain, completed using reference TRBV5-1 and TRBJ2-5, is KAGVTQTPRYLIKTRGQQVTLSCSPISGHRSVSWYQQTPGQGLQFLFEYFSETQRNKGNFPGRFSGRQFSNSRSEMNVSTLELGDSALYLCASSFLAGGETQYFGPGTRLLVL.

This clone was seen more than once but under ten times. J is TRBJ2-7 and V is TRBV7-2, with TRBD2 matching over 7 bases. The junction had 4 bases not matched to a gene; V was cut back by 3 bases and J by 2 bases. CDR3 length: 14 amino acids. Germline CDR1 reads SGHTA; CDR2 reads FQGNSA. The chain's CDR3 is CASSFSGLTYEQYF. In nucleotides, the CDR3 is TGTGCCAGCAGCTTTAGCGGGCTAACCTACGAGCAGTACTTC.

The genes are TRBV5-4 and TRBJ2-1; 10 bases align to TRBD2. Germline V gene data show CDR1 as SGHNT and CDR2 as YYREEE (reference sequence). V was pared by 4 bases and J by 6 bases, with 10 bases of the junction left unmatched. The CDR3 totals 16 residues. The DNA of the CDR3 is TGTGCCAGCAGCGGCGGGGTTAGCGGGGGGCCCAATGAGCAGTTCTTC. This codes for CASSGGVSGGPNEQFF.

The CDR3 DNA sequence: TGTGCCAGCAGTTCTCCGGACAGGGCGGTAGTGGGGTTCTTC. It translates to CASSSPDRAVVGFF. The chain joins TRBV28 to TRBJ2-1, with 8 bases matching TRBD1. V gave up 4 bases and J gave up 15 bases; unmatched junction bases: 14. Looked up from germline, CDR1 is MDHEN and CDR2 is SYDVKM. The CDR3 consists of 14 residues.

The chain links TRBV11-1 to TRBJ2-3; D uncertain. The CDR3 contains 13 residues. V was clipped by 2 bases and J by 6 bases, with 9 bases between them. Looked up from germline, CDR1 is SGHAT and CDR2 is FQDESV (reference sequence). Here the CDR3 DNA reads TGTGCCAGCAGCTTAAGCTATGTGGATACGCAGTATTTT. It translates to CASSLSYVDTQYF.

The rearrangement uses TRBV7-8 and TRBJ2-2, with 7 bases lining up with TRBD1. V shed 4 bases, J shed 0 bases, and the junction held 2 bases outside the gene matches. The CDR3 contains 15 residues. CDR1 is SGHVS, CDR2 FQNEAQ, per germline. The DNA of the CDR3 is TGTGCCAGCAGCTCGGGACAGTCGAACACCGGGGAGCTGTTTTTT. This encodes CASSSGQSNTGELFF.

The J gene is TRBJ2-7, the V gene TRBV9; a weak D match, TRBD1 (5 bases). This CDR3 spans 13 amino acids. V dropped 3 bases and J dropped 0 bases, with 7 bases sitting between them. Germline CDR1 is SGDLS and CDR2 is YYNGEE. CDR3 nucleotides: TGTGCCAGCAGCGGACAGAGCTCCTACGAGCAGTACTTC. Its protein product is CASSGQSSYEQYF.

The chain uses TRBV13 and TRBJ2-1; 10 positions match TRBD2. This CDR3 is 15 amino acids long. Germline trimming cut 5 bases from V and 7 bases from J; bases unmatched to any gene: 8. Germline-derived CDR1 and CDR2 are PRHDT and FYEKMQ (reference sequence). This CDR3 is CASSLISGRGNEQFF. CDR3 sequence (DNA): TGTGCCAGCAGCCTTATAAGCGGGAGGGGGAATGAGCAGTTCTTC.

V gene TRBV7-2 combines with J gene TRBJ1-2, with D possibly TRBD1 on 5 matching bases. The germline V gene has CDR1 SGHTA and CDR2 FQGNSA. CDR3 length: 13 residues. V was pared by 5 bases and J by 6 bases, with 13 bases between. This CDR3 reads CASSQGLGDGYTF. The CDR3 bases are TGTGCCAGCAGCCAGGGTCTTGGGGATGGCTACACCTTC.

The chain couples TRBV19 to TRBJ1-5; possibly TRBD1 for D (5 bases). The CDR3 runs to 15 residues. Germline assignment: CDR1 LNHDA and CDR2 SQIVND (reference sequence). V gave up 7 bases and J gave up 7 bases, with 20 bases separating them. CDR3: CASNQIGYGGQPQHF. In nucleotides, the CDR3 is TGTGCCAGTAACCAAATCGGATACGGGGGACAGCCCCAGCATTTT.

The V and J genes are TRBV7-9 and TRBJ1-1; no firm D call. The CDR3 is 13 residues long. Germline CDR1 and CDR2: SEHNR and FQNEAQ (reference sequence). V lost 1 base and J 4 bases, leaving 7 bases between the germline ends. CDR3 amino acids: CASSLEQLTEAFF. In nucleotides, the CDR3 is TGTGCCAGCAGCTTAGAACAGCTCACTGAAGCTTTCTTT.

The V call is TRBV7-2, the J call TRBJ1-5; a possible D gene is TRBD1 (5 bases). This CDR3 comprises 13 residues. Per the germline V gene, CDR1 is SGHTA and CDR2 is FQGNSA. The ends were cut back, 5 bases at V and 2 bases at J, with 7 bases in the middle. Here the CDR3 DNA reads TGTGCCAGCAGCCCACAGGGCAATCAGCCCCAGCATTTT. It specifies CASSPQGNQPQHF.

The chain carries TRBV29-1 and TRBJ1-4, with a tentative D call TRBD1 (5 bases). This CDR3 is built from 14 residues. The V gene's germline CDR1 is SQVTM and CDR2 ANQGSEA. V lost 0 bases and J lost 10, with 15 bases in between. The CDR3 DNA reads TGCAGCGTTGAAGATCGGAACGGGGGAGGAAAACTGTTTTTT. It translates to CSVEDRNGGGKLFF. Using reference TRBV29-1 and TRBJ1-4 for the parts outside the CDR3, the full variable domain is SAVISQKPSRDICQRGTSLTIQCQVDSQVTMMFWYRQQPGQSLTLIATANQGSEATYESGFVIDKFPISRPNLTFSTLTVSNMSPEDSSIYLCSVEDRNGGGKLFFGSGTQLSVL.

This clone was detected a few times. V usage is TRBV6-5 and J usage is TRBJ1-1, with D perhaps TRBD1 (5 bases). The CDR3 is 15 residues long. Germline CDR1 and CDR2: MNHEY and SVGAGI. V was shortened by 6 bases and J by 0 bases, with 14 bases between the two germline ends. The CDR3 loop is CASSPLPGLNTEAFF. The DNA of the CDR3 is TGTGCCAGCAGCCCACTCCCAGGGCTGAACACTGAAGCTTTCTTT.

The CDR3: CASSLVPSADEQFF. The CDR3 coding sequence is TGTGCCAGCAGCTTGGTTCCTAGCGCGGATGAGCAGTTCTTC. The rearrangement joins TRBV5-5 to TRBJ2-1, with D perhaps matching TRBD2 (6 bases). The CDR3 extends over 14 amino acids. In germline, CDR1 is SGHKS, CDR2 YYEKEE (reference sequence). Trimming removed 0 bases at V and 8 bases at J, with 12 bases between.

The genes are TRBV30 and TRBJ1-2; D ambiguous. The CDR3 has 12 residues. Trimming stripped 3 bases from V and 4 bases from J, with 9 bases between. Germline V gene data show CDR1 as GTSNPN and CDR2 as SVGIG (reference sequence). The CDR3 sequence: CAWRETTYGYTF. Here the CDR3 DNA reads TGTGCCTGGAGAGAGACAACCTATGGCTACACCTTC.

This chain links TRBV9 with TRBJ2-3; D might be TRBD2 (5 bases). V gave up 4 bases and J gave up 3 bases, with 12 bases separating them. The CDR3 totals 14 residues. Looked up from germline, CDR1 is SGDLS and CDR2 is YYNGEE. CDR3 loop: CASSLDGKTDTQYF. The CDR3 DNA is TGTGCCAGCAGCCTCGACGGGAAAACAGATACGCAGTATTTT.

The chain couples TRBV9 to TRBJ2-7; D might be TRBD1 (7 bases). Deletions cut 7 bases from V and 3 bases from J, with 20 bases between. CDR1 is SGDLS and CDR2 is YYNGEE in the germline V gene. This CDR3 contains 15 residues. Here the CDR3 DNA reads TGTGCCAGCGGCCCGAGGGCAGGGGGGTTCTACGAGCAGTACTTC. The encoded protein is CASGPRAGGFYEQYF.

The rearrangement joins TRBV5-1 to TRBJ2-1; no clear D. The ends were cut back, 5 bases at V and 1 base at J, with 16 bases in the middle. CDR1 is SGHRS and CDR2 is YFSETQ in the germline V gene. This CDR3 region has 16 residues. CDR3 protein: CASRPHHSTSYNEQFF. The DNA of the CDR3 is TGCGCCAGCAGGCCCCACCACAGTACTTCCTACAATGAGCAGTTCTTC.

V usage is TRBV5-1 and J usage is TRBJ1-4, with D possibly being TRBD1 (5 bases). This CDR3 has 14 residues. Looked up from germline, CDR1 is SGHRS and CDR2 is YFSETQ. V was cut by 2 bases and J by 8 bases, with 13 bases left in between. The CDR3 protein is CASSLGQGVEKLFF. For the CDR3, the DNA is TGCGCCAGCAGCTTAGGACAAGGGGTCGAAAAACTGTTTTTT. Full variable domain (outside the CDR3, taken from reference TRBV5-1 and TRBJ1-4): KAGVTQTPRYLIKTRGQQVTLSCSPISGHRSVSWYQQTPGQGLQFLFEYFSETQRNKGNFPGRFSGRQFSNSRSEMNVSTLELGDSALYLCASSLGQGVEKLFFGSGTQLSVL.

The genes are TRBV7-2 and TRBJ2-1; 10 nucleotides agree with TRBD1. The junction had 4 bases not matched to a gene; V was cut back by 5 bases and J by 3 bases. The CDR3 is 15 amino acids. From germline, CDR1 is SGHTA and CDR2 FQGNSA. The CDR3 sequence is CASSPTGGLYNEQFF. The CDR3 nucleotides are TGTGCCAGCAGCCCGACAGGGGGCCTCTACAATGAGCAGTTCTTC.

V usage is TRBV7-2 and J usage is TRBJ1-1; D possibly corresponds to TRBD1 (5 bases). Germline assignment: CDR1 SGHTA and CDR2 FQGNSA. The CDR3 runs to 14 residues. Trimming took 5 bases from V and 1 from J, leaving 11 bases between them. The CDR3 sequence: CASSPNRRNTEAFF. The DNA for the CDR3 is TGTGCCAGCAGCCCCAACAGGAGGAACACTGAAGCTTTCTTT.

The chain combines TRBV5-1 with TRBJ2-1, with a possible D match to TRBD2 (5 bases). Trimming removed 8 bases from V and 4 bases from J, with 13 bases in between. The germline CDR1 and CDR2 sequences are SGHRS and YFSETQ. The CDR3 extends over 13 amino acids. The CDR3 DNA sequence: TGCGCCAGTGCCATTAGCGCGTACAATGAGCAGTTCTTC. It specifies CASAISAYNEQFF.

The chain joins TRBV28 to TRBJ1-2; 9 bases agree with TRBD1. The trim removed 5 bases at V and 5 bases at J, leaving 9 bases unmatched. Germline V lookup: CDR1 MDHEN, CDR2 SYDVKM. The CDR3 loop spans 15 amino acids. The CDR3 nucleotides are TGTGCCAGCAGTGGGACAGGGTGGGGGAGTTATGGCTACACCTTC. Translated, it gives CASSGTGWGSYGYTF.

The rearrangement uses TRBV19 and TRBJ2-4, with 7 bases fitting TRBD1. The CDR3 covers 16 residues. V lost 3 bases, J lost 6 bases, and 11 bases stayed unmatched. The germline gives CDR1 LNHDA, CDR2 SQIVND (reference sequence). CDR3 residues: CASSMGTVRVRNIQYF. The CDR3 DNA reads as TGTGCCAGTAGTATGGGGACAGTACGAGTTCGAAACATTCAGTACTTC. Complete variable domain (other parts from reference TRBV19 and TRBJ2-4): DGGITQSPKYLFRKEGQNVTLSCEQNLNHDAMYWYRQDPGQGLRLIYYSQIVNDFQKGDIAEGYSVSREKKESFPLTVTSAQKNPTAFYLCASSMGTVRVRNIQYFGAGTRLSVL.

Here the CDR3 reads CASYIRGTEAFF. The CDR3 DNA follows: TGTGCCAGCTACATACGAGGCACTGAAGCTTTCTTT. The rearrangement joins TRBV2 to TRBJ1-1; the D is unclear. Germline-derived CDR1 and CDR2 are SNHLY and FYNNEI. The CDR3 sequence is 12 residues long. Trimming took off 8 bases at V and 4 bases at J, with 11 bases between the two ends.

The chain couples TRBV4-1 to TRBJ1-3; TRBD1 matches 9 bases. Germline trimming cut 7 bases from V and 6 bases from J; bases unmatched to any gene: 4. CDR1 and CDR2 from the germline V gene are MGHRA and YSYEKL. The CDR3 has 13 residues. The CDR3 sequence: CASKRTGENTIYF. CDR3 bases: TGCGCCAGCAAACGGACAGGGGAAAACACCATATATTTT.

This sequence joins TRBV18 and TRBJ2-3, with no clear D. Trimming cost V 2 bases and J 3 bases, with 12 bases left between them. Per germline, CDR1 KGHSH and CDR2 LQKENI. The CDR3 is made up of 15 amino acids. The CDR3 region has the DNA TGTGCCAGCTCACCAGAGTTGGTAAAGACAGATACGCAGTATTTT. Amino acids: CASSPELVKTDTQYF. Looking up the rest from reference TRBV18 and TRBJ2-3 gives the full variable domain: NAGVMQNPRHLVRRRGQEARLRCSPMKGHSHVYWYRQLPEEGLKFMVYLQKENIIDESGMPKERFSAEFPKEGPSILRIQQVVRGDSAAYFCASSPELVKTDTQYFGPGTRLTVL.